This paragraph covers one TCR beta chain sequence. The source of the sample is a study of blood T cell repertoires in COVID-19. Looking at the study overall: Sample material is recorded as cDNA or gDNA derived from T cells, B-cell-depleted T cells, or PBMCs.

V lost 5 bases and J lost 7, with 15 bases in between. Per germline, CDR1 SEHNR and CDR2 FQNEAQ (reference sequence). CDR3 length equals 14 residues. The data were produced by immunoSEQ multiplex PCR, yet TCRdb's version contains in-frame clones alone and is incomplete. This table has approximately 130,000 clones, 60% to 85% appearing once. The specimen was peripheral blood. This chain uses TRBV7-9 with TRBJ2-1, with TRBD1 as a possible D gene (6 bases). This sequence was found in a man aged 80 or over with acute or convalescent COVID-19. For the CDR3, the DNA is TGTGCCAGCAGCCCAGTAGAAGGGGGAAATGAGCAGTTCTTC. This gives the protein CASSPVEGGNEQFF.